These 8 T cell receptor beta chains were all obtained from the same sample, sequenced in a study of cytomegalovirus exposure and HLA in healthy donors (dated by TCRdb to 2016 to 2017). The protocol used for the library was the immunoSEQ multiplex PCR assay. For the multiplex PCR, a mixture combining 60 forward primers for TCR Vbeta segments and 13 reverse primers for TCR Jbeta segments was used. The clones in this table, taken by TCRdb from immuneACCESS, are in-frame only. Not every clone is retained; where verified, under half of the shortfall comes from an unresolved V gene, and the cause of the rest is unknown. Here the sample has some 110,000 clones; around 83% occur a single time. The ten largest clonotypes hold 20% to 25% of the sample. What was sequenced was PBMCs. The source is a man aged 25-45 years in good health and CMV-seropositive.

The rearrangement links TRBV10-2 to TRBJ2-7; TRBD2 aligns across 8 bases. V shed 6 bases and J 5 bases; nucleotides not matched to a gene: 6. This CDR3 spans 13 amino acids. Germline CDR1 reads WSHSY; CDR2 reads SAAADI. The chain's CDR3 is CASSAGLVHEQYV. CDR3 in DNA: TGCGCCAGCAGCGCGGGACTAGTCCACGAGCAGTACGTC.

The chain uses TRBV6-1 and TRBJ2-7; maybe TRBD1 (5 bases). Germline CDR1 and CDR2: MNHNS and SASEGT. This CDR3 region has 13 residues. The CDR3 DNA is TGTGCCAGCAGTGAAGATCACAGGTCTTCCCCTAACGTC. Translating it yields CASSEDHRSSPNV.

The V gene is TRBV28, the J gene TRBJ1-3, with 7 bases fitting TRBD1. The CDR3 has 14 residues. V trimming: 4 bases; J trimming: 4 bases; junction bases outside the gene matches: 4. Germline values: CDR1 MDHEN, CDR2 SYDVKM. Here the CDR3 reads CASSSRGEGNTIYF. The CDR3 DNA is TGTGCCAGCAGTTCCAGGGGGGAAGGAAACACCATATATTTT. Variable domain in full (rest from reference TRBV28 and TRBJ1-3): DVKVTQSSRYLVKRTGEKVFLECVQDMDHENMFWYRQDPGLGLRLIYFSYDVKMKEKGDIPEGYSVSREKKERFSLILESASTNQTSMYLCASSSRGEGNTIYFGEGSWLTVV.

The rearrangement links TRBV6-5 to TRBJ2-7; the match to TRBD1 covers 10 bases. The CDR3 has 14 amino acids. Germline V lookup: CDR1 MNHEY, CDR2 SVGAGI. J was trimmed by 5 bases and V by 2 bases; bases with no gene match: 3. The DNA for the CDR3 is TGTGCCAGCAGTTACGGGGACAGGGGAGACGAGCAGTACTTC. This translates into CASSYGDRGDEQYF.

The chain combines TRBV18 with TRBJ1-2, with D possibly TRBD1 on 5 matching bases. V was cut by 2 bases and J by 3 bases, with 7 bases left in between. This CDR3 spans 13 amino acids. CDR1 and CDR2 from the germline V gene are KGHSH and LQKENI. CDR3 coding DNA: TGTGCCAGCTCACCAGGACAACACTATGGCTACACCTTC. It codes for CASSPGQHYGYTF.

In its sample, this clone was seen a few times. CDR3 bases: TGCGCCAGCAGCCAAGAGCCAGATTTTGCAACCCTCCACTTT. Translated, it gives CASSQEPDFATLHF. The chain uses TRBV4-1 and TRBJ1-6, with no clear D. From germline, CDR1 is MGHRA and CDR2 YSYEKL. This CDR3 contains 14 residues. Deletions cut 0 bases from V and 14 bases from J, with 14 bases between.

The V and J genes are TRBV13 and TRBJ1-6; tentative D call: TRBD1 (6 bases). This CDR3 has 17 amino acids. V was shortened by 0 bases and J by 8 bases, with 17 bases between the two germline ends. Germline values: CDR1 PRHDT, CDR2 FYEKMQ (reference sequence). The CDR3 loop reads CASSLGLGRGNHSPLHF. In DNA form, the CDR3 reads TGTGCCAGCAGCTTAGGCCTAGGCAGGGGAAATCATTCACCCCTCCACTTT. Together with reference TRBV13 and TRBJ1-6, the CDR3 gives the full variable domain: AAGVIQSPRHLIKEKRETATLKCYPIPRHDTVYWYQQGPGQDPQFLISFYEKMQSDKGSIPDRFSAQQFSDYHSELNMSSLELGDSALYFCASSLGLGRGNHSPLHFGNGTRLTVT.

The chain employs TRBV5-4 and TRBJ2-1; 13 bases line up with TRBD2. Germline lookup yields CDR1 SGHNT and CDR2 YYREEE (reference sequence). The CDR3 contains 16 residues. V dropped 4 bases and J dropped 6; count of bases not matched to a gene: 7. This CDR3 is CASSGKGLAGINEQFF. Here the CDR3 DNA reads TGTGCCAGCAGCGGAAAGGGACTAGCGGGGATCAATGAGCAGTTCTTC.